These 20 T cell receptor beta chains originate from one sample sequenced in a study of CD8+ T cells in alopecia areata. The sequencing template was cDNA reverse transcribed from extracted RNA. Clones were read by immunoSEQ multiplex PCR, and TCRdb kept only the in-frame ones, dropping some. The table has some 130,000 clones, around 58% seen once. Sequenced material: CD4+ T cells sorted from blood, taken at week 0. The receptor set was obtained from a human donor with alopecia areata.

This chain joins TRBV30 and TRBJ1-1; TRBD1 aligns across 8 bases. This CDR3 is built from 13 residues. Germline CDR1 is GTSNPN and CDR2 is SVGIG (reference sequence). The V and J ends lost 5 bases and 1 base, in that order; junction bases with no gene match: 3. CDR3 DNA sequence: TGTGCCTGGCAGGGGGCAGGGAACACTGAAGCTTTCTTT. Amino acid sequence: CAWQGAGNTEAFF.

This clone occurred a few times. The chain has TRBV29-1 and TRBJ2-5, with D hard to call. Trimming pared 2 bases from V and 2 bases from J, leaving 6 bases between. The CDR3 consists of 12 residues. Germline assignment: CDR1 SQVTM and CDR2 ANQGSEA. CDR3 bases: TGCAGCGTTGAAAGGGTGCAAGAGACCCAGTACTTC. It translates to CSVERVQETQYF. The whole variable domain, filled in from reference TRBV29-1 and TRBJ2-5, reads SAVISQKPSRDICQRGTSLTIQCQVDSQVTMMFWYRQQPGQSLTLIATANQGSEATYESGFVIDKFPISRPNLTFSTLTVSNMSPEDSSIYLCSVERVQETQYFGPGTRLLVL.

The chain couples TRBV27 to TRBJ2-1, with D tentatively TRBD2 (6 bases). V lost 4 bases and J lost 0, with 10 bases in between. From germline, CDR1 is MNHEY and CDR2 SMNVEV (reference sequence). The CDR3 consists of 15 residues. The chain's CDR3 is CASSSSGSSYNEQFF. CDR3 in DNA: TGTGCCAGCAGTTCAAGCGGGTCCTCCTACAATGAGCAGTTCTTC.

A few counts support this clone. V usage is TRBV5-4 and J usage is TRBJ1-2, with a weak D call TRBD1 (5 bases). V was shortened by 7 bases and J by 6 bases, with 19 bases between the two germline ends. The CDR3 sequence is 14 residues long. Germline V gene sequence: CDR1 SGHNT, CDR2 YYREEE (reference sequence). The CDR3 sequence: CASQLTQGSDGYTF. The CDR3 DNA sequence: TGTGCCAGCCAACTGACCCAGGGAAGCGATGGCTACACCTTC.

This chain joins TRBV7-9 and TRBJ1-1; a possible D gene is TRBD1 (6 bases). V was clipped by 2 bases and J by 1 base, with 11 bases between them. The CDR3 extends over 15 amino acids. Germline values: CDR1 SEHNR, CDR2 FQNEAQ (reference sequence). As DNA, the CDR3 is TGTGCCAGCAGCTTATACGGGGGCCCGAACACTGAAGCTTTCTTT. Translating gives CASSLYGGPNTEAFF.

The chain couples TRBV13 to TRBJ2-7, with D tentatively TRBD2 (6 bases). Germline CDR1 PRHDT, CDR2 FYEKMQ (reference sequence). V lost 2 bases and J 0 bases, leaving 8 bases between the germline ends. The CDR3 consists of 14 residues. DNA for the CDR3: TGTGCCAGCAGCTTACAGGGAGGCTCCTACGAGCAGTACTTC. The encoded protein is CASSLQGGSYEQYF.

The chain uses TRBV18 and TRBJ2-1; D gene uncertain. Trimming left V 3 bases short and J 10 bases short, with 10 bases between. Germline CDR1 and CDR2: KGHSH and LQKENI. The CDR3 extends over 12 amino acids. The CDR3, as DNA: TGTGCCAGCTCACCTGGAGCGATCGAGCAGTTCTTC. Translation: CASSPGAIEQFF. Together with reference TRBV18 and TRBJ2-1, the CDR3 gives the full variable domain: NAGVMQNPRHLVRRRGQEARLRCSPMKGHSHVYWYRQLPEEGLKFMVYLQKENIIDESGMPKERFSAEFPKEGPSILRIQQVVRGDSAAYFCASSPGAIEQFFGPGTRLTVL.

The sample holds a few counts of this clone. This CDR3 is CSAAESNTGELFF. DNA for the CDR3: TGCAGCGCAGCGGAAAGCAACACCGGGGAGCTGTTTTTT. The chain uses TRBV29-1 and TRBJ2-2, with D possibly TRBD2 on 5 matching bases. The CDR3 covers 13 residues. From germline, CDR1 is SQVTM and CDR2 ANQGSEA. V was shortened by 7 bases and J by 2 bases, with 11 bases between the two germline ends.

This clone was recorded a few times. CDR3 region: CAITPGPRSNYEQYF. Written as DNA, the CDR3 is TGTGCCATCACCCCCGGGCCCCGGTCCAACTACGAGCAGTACTTC. This chain joins TRBV10-3 and TRBJ2-7; D call uncertain. Germline assignment: CDR1 ENHRY and CDR2 SYGVKD. V dropped 7 bases and J dropped 3 bases, with 19 bases sitting between them. The CDR3 is 15 residues long.

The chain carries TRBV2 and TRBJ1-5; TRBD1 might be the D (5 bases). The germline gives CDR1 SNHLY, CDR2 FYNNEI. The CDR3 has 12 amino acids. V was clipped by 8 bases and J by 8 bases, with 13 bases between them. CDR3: CASGMEGKPQHF. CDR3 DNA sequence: TGTGCCAGCGGGATGGAGGGGAAGCCCCAGCATTTT.

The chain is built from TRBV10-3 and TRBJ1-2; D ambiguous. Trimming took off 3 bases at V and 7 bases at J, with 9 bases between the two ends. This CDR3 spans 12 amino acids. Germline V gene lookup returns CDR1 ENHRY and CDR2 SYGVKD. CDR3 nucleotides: TGTGCCATCAGTGACCACCGTGGTGGCTACACCTTC. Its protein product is CAISDHRGGYTF.

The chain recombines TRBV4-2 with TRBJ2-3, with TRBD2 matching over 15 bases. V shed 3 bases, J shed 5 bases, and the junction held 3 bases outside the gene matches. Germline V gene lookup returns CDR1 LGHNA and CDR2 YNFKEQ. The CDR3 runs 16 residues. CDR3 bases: TGTGCCAGCAGCCAGCCGGGACTAGCGGGGGGAGATACGCAGTATTTT. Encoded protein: CASSQPGLAGGDTQYF.

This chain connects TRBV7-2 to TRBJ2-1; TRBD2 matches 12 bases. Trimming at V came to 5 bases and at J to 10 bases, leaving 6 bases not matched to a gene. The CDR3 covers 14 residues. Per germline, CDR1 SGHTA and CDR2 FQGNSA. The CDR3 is CASSPGLAGNEQFF. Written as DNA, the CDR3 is TGTGCCAGCAGCCCAGGACTAGCGGGGAACGAGCAGTTCTTC.

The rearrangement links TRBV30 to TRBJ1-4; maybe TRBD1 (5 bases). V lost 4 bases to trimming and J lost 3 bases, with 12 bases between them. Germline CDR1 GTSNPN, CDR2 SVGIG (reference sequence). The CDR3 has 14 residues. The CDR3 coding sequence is TGTGCCTGGAACCAGGGATTCCCTAATGAAAAACTGTTTTTT. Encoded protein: CAWNQGFPNEKLFF.

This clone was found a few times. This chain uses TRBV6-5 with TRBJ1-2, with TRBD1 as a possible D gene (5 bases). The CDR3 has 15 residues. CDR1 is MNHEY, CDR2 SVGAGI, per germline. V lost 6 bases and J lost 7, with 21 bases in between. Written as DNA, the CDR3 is TGTGCCAGCAGACTGACAGAGCCCACCTCGGGTGGCTACACCTTC. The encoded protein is CASRLTEPTSGGYTF.

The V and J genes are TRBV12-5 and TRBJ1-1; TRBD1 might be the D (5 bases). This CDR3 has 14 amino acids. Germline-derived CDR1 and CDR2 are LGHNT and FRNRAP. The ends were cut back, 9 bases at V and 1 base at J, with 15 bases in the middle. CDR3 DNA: TGTGCTAGCAAGGACGGGACTAGGAACACTGAAGCTTTCTTT. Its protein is CASKDGTRNTEAFF.

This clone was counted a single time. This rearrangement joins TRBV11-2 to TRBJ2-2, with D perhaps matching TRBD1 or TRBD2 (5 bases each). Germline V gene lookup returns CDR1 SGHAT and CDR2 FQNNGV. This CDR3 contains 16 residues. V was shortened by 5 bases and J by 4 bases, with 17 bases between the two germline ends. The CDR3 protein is CASSLNWDGRTGELFF. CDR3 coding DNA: TGTGCCAGCAGCCTAAATTGGGACGGGCGCACCGGGGAGCTGTTTTTT.

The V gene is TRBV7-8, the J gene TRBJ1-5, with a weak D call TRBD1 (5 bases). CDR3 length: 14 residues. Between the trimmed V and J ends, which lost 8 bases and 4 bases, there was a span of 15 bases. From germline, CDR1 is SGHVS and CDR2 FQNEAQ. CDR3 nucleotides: TGTGCCAGCGCTGGGGGGACGAAGAATCAGCCCCAGCATTTT. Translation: CASAGGTKNQPQHF.

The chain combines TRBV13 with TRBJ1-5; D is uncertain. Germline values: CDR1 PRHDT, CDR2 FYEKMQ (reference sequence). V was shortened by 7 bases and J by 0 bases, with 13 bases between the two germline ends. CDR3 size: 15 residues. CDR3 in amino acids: CASTHPYRSNQPQHF. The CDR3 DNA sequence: TGTGCCAGCACCCACCCTTATCGTAGCAATCAGCCCCAGCATTTT.

The CDR3 nucleotides read TGTGCCAGCAACAGAAGGTCGGGTTCTTATGGCTACACCTTC. The encoded protein is CASNRRSGSYGYTF. This chain joins TRBV5-8 and TRBJ1-2; unclear D gene. The germline V gene has CDR1 SGHTS and CDR2 YDEGEE. V was cut by 6 bases and J by 5 bases, with 17 bases left in between. The CDR3 consists of 14 residues.